This record looks at one T cell receptor (beta chain) sequence and its context. Its matching antigen is unknown. The method was immunoSEQ multiplex PCR; TCRdb's version includes in-frame clones alone and lacks a portion of them. The repertoire has roughly 410,000 clones, roughly 85% of them found once; the top ten carry about 7.1%. The sample belongs to a study of Ad26.COV2.S vaccination and SARS-CoV-2 variants. General study findings and limits: Total T cell responses may have been underestimated by the TCR breadth and depth analyses.

The treatment denotes: roughly 18 received Ad26.COV2.S at low or high dose, single or two shots; about 5 received placebo; per-sample allocation not given. Day 63 after the first injection of vaccine or placebo was the sampling time. An Ad26 vector expressing Wuhan-strain SARS-CoV-2 spike served as the vaccine. The V gene's germline CDR1 is SQVTM and CDR2 ANQGSEA. The CDR3 spans 11 residues. V lost 8 bases to trimming and J lost 7 bases, with 14 bases between them. This TCR came from a person aged 18-65 years who received the Ad26.COV2.S COVID-19 vaccine or a placebo. J is TRBJ1-1 and V is TRBV29-1; no clear D gene. The sample consisted of peripheral blood, taken in a trial of Ad26.COV2.S vaccine versus placebo. CDR3 in amino acids: CSMAPTGEAFF. DNA of the CDR3: TGCAGCATGGCACCCACGGGTGAAGCTTTCTTT.